Shown below are 16 T cell receptor beta chains from a single sample sequenced in a study of human versus mouse CDR3 diversity and MHC coevolution. TCRdb's table, derived via immunoSEQ multiplex PCR, lists solely in-frame clones and lacks some. The sample lists some 60,000 clones, 90% to 95% occurring once. The sequencing input was naive CD4+ T cells from blood. The subset here: CD45RO-negative CD62L-positive naive CD4 T cells. These receptors were taken from a person aged 55 to 70 in good health.

The chain uses TRBV11-1 and TRBJ1-1; D is unclear. Germline CDR1 SGHAT, CDR2 FQDESV (reference sequence). The CDR3 sequence is 13 residues long. Trimming removed 5 bases at V and 4 bases at J, with 11 bases between. CDR3 sequence: CASSGYIVTEAFF. The CDR3 DNA reads TGTGCCAGCAGCGGTTACATTGTCACTGAAGCTTTCTTT.

This chain links TRBV4-1 with TRBJ2-2; D gene unclear. The CDR3 length is 15 residues. With 6 bases removed from V and 4 bases from J, the gap between germline ends came to 15 bases. CDR1 and CDR2 (germline): MGHRA, YSYEKL. The CDR3 DNA sequence: TGCGCCAGCAGTCCGTTCAGTGTAAGCACCGGGGAGCTGTTTTTT. Its translation: CASSPFSVSTGELFF.

The chain combines TRBV14 with TRBJ2-2; tentatively, D is TRBD2 (5 bases). V shed 2 bases and J shed 6 bases, with 7 bases lying between them. The CDR3 is 13 residues long. Germline-derived CDR1 and CDR2 are SGHDN and FVKESK. CDR3 amino acids: CASSQLLAGELFF. The CDR3 coding sequence is TGTGCCAGCAGCCAACTACTAGCCGGGGAGCTGTTTTTT.

This clone was observed once. The chain employs TRBV4-2 and TRBJ2-1; unclear D gene. V was pared by 0 bases and J by 6 bases, with 15 bases between. Germline V lookup: CDR1 LGHNA, CDR2 YNFKEQ. The CDR3 covers 16 residues. CDR3 region: CASSQEFSGFPNEQFF. The CDR3 bases are TGTGCCAGCAGCCAAGAGTTCTCGGGTTTTCCCAATGAGCAGTTCTTC.

V is TRBV10-3 and J is TRBJ2-3; no firm D call. The CDR3 covers 14 residues. In germline, CDR1 is ENHRY, CDR2 SYGVKD. Trimming took 6 bases from V and 2 from J, leaving 12 bases between them. The CDR3 region has the DNA TGTGCCATCAGGCCAAGACACCTCACAGATACGCAGTATTTT. This codes for CAIRPRHLTDTQYF.

Here the CDR3 reads CASSQELPSAGGYRQFF. CDR3 coding DNA: TGTGCCAGCAGCCAAGAACTCCCCTCGGCGGGAGGATATAGGCAGTTCTTC. The chain couples TRBV14 to TRBJ2-1, with TRBD2 identical over 8 bases. The ends lost 0 bases at V and 12 bases at J; junction bases unmatched: 16. CDR3 size: 17 residues. CDR1 is SGHDN, CDR2 FVKESK, per germline.

CDR3 amino acids: CASTSSGSPMYNEQFF. As DNA, the CDR3 is TGTGCCAGTACGTCTAGCGGGAGCCCCATGTACAATGAGCAGTTCTTC. The chain recombines TRBV19 with TRBJ2-1, with TRBD2 matching over 10 bases. With 7 bases clipped from V and 4 bases from J, the junction kept 10 bases outside the gene matches. Per germline, CDR1 LNHDA and CDR2 SQIVND (reference sequence). The CDR3 sequence is 16 residues long.

J is TRBJ2-3 and V is TRBV5-8, with D uncertain. With 0 bases removed from V and 2 bases from J, the gap between germline ends came to 16 bases. The CDR3 is made up of 17 amino acids. CDR1 is SGHTS, CDR2 YDEGEE, per germline. CDR3 residues: CASSLAAGKPYTDTQYF. The CDR3 coding sequence is TGTGCCAGCAGCTTGGCCGCAGGAAAGCCCTACACAGATACGCAGTATTTT.

This clone was observed a single time. The V call is TRBV5-1, the J call TRBJ2-7, with 9 positions matching TRBD1. This CDR3 region has 14 residues. Germline loops: CDR1 SGHRS, CDR2 YFSETQ. Trimming removed 5 bases from V and 4 bases from J; junction bases left unmatched: 7. CDR3 bases: TGCGCCAGCAGTCGGACAGGGGAAAGGTACGAGCAGTACTTC. Translated, it gives CASSRTGERYEQYF.

The chain uses TRBV29-1 and TRBJ2-3, with 14 bases aligning to TRBD2. The CDR3 is 14 amino acids. Germline V gene sequence: CDR1 SQVTM, CDR2 ANQGSEA. Trimming cost V 5 bases and J 5 bases; bases outside gene matches: 3. This CDR3 reads CSVSTSGRVDTQYF. As DNA, the CDR3 is TGCAGCGTTTCGACTAGCGGGAGGGTAGATACGCAGTATTTT.

This chain uses TRBV30 with TRBJ2-7; 8 bases fit TRBD2. The CDR3 contains 14 residues. Per the germline V gene, CDR1 is GTSNPN and CDR2 is SVGIG (reference sequence). V was pared by 2 bases and J by 0 bases, with 3 bases of the junction left unmatched. In DNA, the CDR3 is TGTGCCTGGAGTACCGGACTAGCCTCCTACGAGCAGTACTTC. Protein product: CAWSTGLASYEQYF.

The rearrangement uses TRBV20-1 and TRBJ1-2, with D unclear. The CDR3 is 11 amino acids. The germline V and J ends were trimmed by 3 bases and 8 bases, with 10 bases remaining between them. CDR1 DFQATT and CDR2 SNEGSKA come from the germline V gene (reference sequence). CDR3 region: CSARERGGYTF. For the CDR3, the DNA is TGCAGTGCTAGGGAACGCGGCGGCTACACCTTC.

The rearrangement links TRBV2 to TRBJ1-1; 8 bases match TRBD1. J gave up 4 bases and V 8 bases, and 12 bases lay outside the gene matches. The germline V gene encodes CDR1 SNHLY and CDR2 FYNNEI. This CDR3 region has 15 residues. The CDR3 sequence: CASGGTGRVGTEAFF. The CDR3 region has the DNA TGTGCCAGCGGGGGGACAGGTAGGGTTGGCACTGAAGCTTTCTTT.

V and J are TRBV5-5 and TRBJ1-1; a possible D gene is TRBD1 (5 bases). Germline assignment: CDR1 SGHKS and CDR2 YYEKEE (reference sequence). V lost 4 bases to trimming and J lost 0 bases, with 7 bases between them. The CDR3 is 13 amino acids. This CDR3 reads CASSPGVNTEAFF. The CDR3 DNA reads TGTGCCAGCAGCCCGGGGGTGAACACTGAAGCTTTCTTT. The full variable domain, in which reference TRBV5-5 and TRBJ1-1 provide the parts outside the CDR3, is DAGVTQSPTHLIKTRGQQVTLRCSPISGHKSVSWYQQVLGQGPQFIFQYYEKEERGRGNFPDRFSARQFPNYSSELNVNALLLGDSALYLCASSPGVNTEAFFGQGTRLTVV.

The CDR3, as DNA: TGCGCCAGCAGCTTGGGGGGGACTAGCGGGTCCTACAATGAGCAGTTCTTC. This translates into CASSLGGTSGSYNEQFF. The chain carries TRBV5-1 and TRBJ2-1, with 12 bases identical to TRBD2. Losses at the gene ends were 0 bases for V and 1 base for J; bases not matched to a gene: 2. CDR3 length: 17 residues. Per germline, CDR1 SGHRS and CDR2 YFSETQ.

This sequence joins TRBV5-6 and TRBJ2-1; perhaps TRBD2 as D (6 bases). Trimming took 2 bases from V and 5 from J, leaving 17 bases between them. Looked up from germline, CDR1 is SGHDT and CDR2 is YYEEEE. The length of the CDR3 is 16 residues. The CDR3 is CASSLGFQRADNEQFF. Here the CDR3 DNA reads TGTGCCAGCAGCTTAGGCTTCCAGCGGGCCGACAATGAGCAGTTCTTC.